The clone carrying this T cell receptor beta chain has a handful of counts. From germline, CDR1 is MNHNS and CDR2 SASEGT. The CDR3 length is 11 residues. V lost 6 bases, J lost 6 bases, and 8 bases lay in between. This sample is part of a study of T cell repertoires in cytomegalovirus infection. TCRdb recomputed calls from the reads with MiXCR, one row per CDR3 protein. The sample yields around 350,000 distinct CDR3 sequences, around 18% seen once. The chain joins TRBV6-1 to TRBJ1-1; no reliable D call. Sequenced sample: PBMCs. The sequence was collected from a human donor in good health (CMV status not recorded). Some clones in this sample may be carry-over from other donors' samples. Here the CDR3 reads CASSVGAEAFF. The CDR3 nucleotides read TGTGCCAGCAGCGTGGGAGCTGAAGCTTTCTTT.